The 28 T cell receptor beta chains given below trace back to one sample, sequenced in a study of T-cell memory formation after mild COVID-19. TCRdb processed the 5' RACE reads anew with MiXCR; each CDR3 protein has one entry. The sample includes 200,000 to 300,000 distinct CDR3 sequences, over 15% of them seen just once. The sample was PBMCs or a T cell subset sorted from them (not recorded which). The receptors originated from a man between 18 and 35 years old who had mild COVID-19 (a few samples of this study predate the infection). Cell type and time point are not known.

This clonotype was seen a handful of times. In nucleotides, the CDR3 is TGTGCCAGCAGCTCCCTCTTCGCGGGGGAATACAATGAGCAGTTCTTC. This sequence encodes CASSSLFAGEYNEQFF. The chain couples TRBV6-6 to TRBJ2-1; 7 bases line up with TRBD2. This CDR3 has 16 amino acids. CDR1 and CDR2 from the germline V gene are MNHNY and SVGAGI (reference sequence). J was trimmed by 4 bases and V by 6 bases; bases with no gene match: 12.

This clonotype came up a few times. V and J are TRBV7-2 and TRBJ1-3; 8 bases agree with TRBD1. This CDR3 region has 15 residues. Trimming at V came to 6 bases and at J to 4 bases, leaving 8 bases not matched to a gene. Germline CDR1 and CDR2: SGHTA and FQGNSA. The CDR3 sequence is CASSPQGVAGNTIYF. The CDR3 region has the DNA TGTGCCAGCAGTCCACAGGGGGTGGCAGGAAACACCATATATTTT.

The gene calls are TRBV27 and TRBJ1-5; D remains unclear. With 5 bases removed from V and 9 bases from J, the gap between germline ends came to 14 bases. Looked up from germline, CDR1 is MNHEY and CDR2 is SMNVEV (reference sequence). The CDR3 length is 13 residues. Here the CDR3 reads CASSPTGGRPQHF. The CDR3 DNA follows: TGTGCCAGCAGTCCGACCGGCGGGCGGCCCCAGCATTTT.

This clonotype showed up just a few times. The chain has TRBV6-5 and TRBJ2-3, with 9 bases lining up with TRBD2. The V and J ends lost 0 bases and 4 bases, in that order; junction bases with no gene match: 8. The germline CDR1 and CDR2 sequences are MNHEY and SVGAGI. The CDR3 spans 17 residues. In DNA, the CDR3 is TGTGCCAGCAGTTACTCGAGCGTGCGGGGGGGGGCAGATACGCAGTATTTT. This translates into CASSYSSVRGGADTQYF.

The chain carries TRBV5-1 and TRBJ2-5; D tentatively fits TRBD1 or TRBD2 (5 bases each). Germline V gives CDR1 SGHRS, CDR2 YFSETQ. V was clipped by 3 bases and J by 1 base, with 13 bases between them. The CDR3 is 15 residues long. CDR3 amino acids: CASSSSGGGQETQYF. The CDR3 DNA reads TGCGCCAGCAGCTCATCGGGTGGGGGCCAAGAGACCCAGTACTTC.

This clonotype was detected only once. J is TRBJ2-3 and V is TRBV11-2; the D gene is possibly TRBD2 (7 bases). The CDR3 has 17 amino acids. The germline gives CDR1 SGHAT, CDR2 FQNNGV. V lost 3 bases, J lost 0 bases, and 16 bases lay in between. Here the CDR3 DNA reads TGTGCCAGCAGCTTCTCGGGGGGCCTCTTAAGCACAGATACGCAGTATTTT. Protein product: CASSFSGGLLSTDTQYF. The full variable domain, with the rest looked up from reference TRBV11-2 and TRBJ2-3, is EAGVAQSPRYKIIEKRQSVAFWCNPISGHATLYWYQQILGQGPKLLIQFQNNGVVDDSQLPKDRFSAERLKGVDSTLKIQPAKLEDSAVYLCASSFSGGLLSTDTQYFGPGTRLTVL.

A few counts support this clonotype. The CDR3 spells CASSPSRLAGTDTQYF. The CDR3 DNA reads TGCGCCAGCAGCCCGAGTCGACTAGCGGGGACAGATACGCAGTATTTT. This chain joins TRBV5-1 and TRBJ2-3; 11 bases line up with TRBD2. The CDR3 sequence is 16 residues long. Germline V gives CDR1 SGHRS, CDR2 YFSETQ. The V gene end was trimmed by 4 bases and the J gene end by 3 bases; junction bases not matched to a gene: 7.

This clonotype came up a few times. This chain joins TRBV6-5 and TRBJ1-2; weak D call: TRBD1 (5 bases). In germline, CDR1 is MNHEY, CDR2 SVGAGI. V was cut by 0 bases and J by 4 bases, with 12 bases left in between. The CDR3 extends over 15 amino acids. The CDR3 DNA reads TGTGCCAGCAGTTACTCGACCGGCAGGGCCTATGGCTACACCTTC. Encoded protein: CASSYSTGRAYGYTF.

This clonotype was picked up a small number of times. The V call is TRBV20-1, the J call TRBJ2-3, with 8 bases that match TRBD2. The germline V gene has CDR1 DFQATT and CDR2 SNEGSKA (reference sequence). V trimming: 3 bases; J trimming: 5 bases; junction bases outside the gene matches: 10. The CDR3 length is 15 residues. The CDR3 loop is CSARYSGGLGDTQYF. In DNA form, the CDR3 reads TGCAGTGCTAGGTACAGCGGGGGTCTTGGAGATACGCAGTATTTT.

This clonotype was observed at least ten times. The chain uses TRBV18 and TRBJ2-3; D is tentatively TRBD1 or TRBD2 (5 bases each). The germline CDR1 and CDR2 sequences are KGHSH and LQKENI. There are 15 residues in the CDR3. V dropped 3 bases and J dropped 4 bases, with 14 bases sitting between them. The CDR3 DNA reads TGTGCCAGCTCACCCCCACGGGGCGGAGCAGATACGCAGTATTTT. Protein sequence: CASSPPRGGADTQYF.

The CDR3 bases are TGTGCCAGCAGCGGCAGGGTGGGGAGTGTTGGGACCCAGTACTTC. Translated: CASSGRVGSVGTQYF. The V call is TRBV7-2, the J call TRBJ2-5; the D gene could be TRBD1 or TRBD2 (5 bases each). Germline assignment: CDR1 SGHTA and CDR2 FQGNSA. Between the trimmed V and J ends, which lost 5 bases and 7 bases, there was a span of 20 bases. The CDR3 has 15 residues.

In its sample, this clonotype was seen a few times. The CDR3 is CASSYDLAVNEQFF. CDR3 coding DNA: TGTGCCAGCTCGTACGACCTAGCGGTCAATGAGCAGTTCTTC. This chain joins TRBV6-6 and TRBJ2-1, with 7 positions matching TRBD2. There are 14 residues in the CDR3. Looked up from germline, CDR1 is MNHNY and CDR2 is SVGAGI (reference sequence). V shed 8 bases, J shed 6 bases, and the junction held 10 bases outside the gene matches.

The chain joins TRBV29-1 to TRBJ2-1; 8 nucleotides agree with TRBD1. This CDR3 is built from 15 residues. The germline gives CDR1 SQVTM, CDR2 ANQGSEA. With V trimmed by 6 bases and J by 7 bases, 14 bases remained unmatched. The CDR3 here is CSVPSAGTGLNEQFF. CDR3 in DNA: TGCAGCGTCCCCTCCGCCGGGACAGGTCTGAATGAGCAGTTCTTC.

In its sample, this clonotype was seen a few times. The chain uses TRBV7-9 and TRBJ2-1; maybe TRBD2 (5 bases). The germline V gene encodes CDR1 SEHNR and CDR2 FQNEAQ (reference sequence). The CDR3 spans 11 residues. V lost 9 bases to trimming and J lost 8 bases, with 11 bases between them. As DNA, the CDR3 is TGTGCCAGAGCCTCCGGGGATGAGCAGTTCTTC. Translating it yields CARASGDEQFF.

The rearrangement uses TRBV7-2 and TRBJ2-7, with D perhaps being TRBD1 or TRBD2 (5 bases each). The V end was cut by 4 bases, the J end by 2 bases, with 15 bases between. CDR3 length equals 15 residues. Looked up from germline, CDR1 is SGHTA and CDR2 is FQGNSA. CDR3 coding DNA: TGTGCCAGCAGCTCAGAGGCGGGCAGGGCCTACGAGCAGTACTTC. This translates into CASSSEAGRAYEQYF.

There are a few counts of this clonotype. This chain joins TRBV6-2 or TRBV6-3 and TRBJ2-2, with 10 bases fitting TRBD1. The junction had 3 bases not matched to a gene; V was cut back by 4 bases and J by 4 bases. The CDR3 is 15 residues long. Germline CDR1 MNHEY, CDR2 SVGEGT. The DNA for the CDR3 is TGTGCCAGCAGTTCTCGACAGGGGGCCACCGGGGAGCTGTTTTTT. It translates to CASSSRQGATGELFF.

The chain's CDR3 is CASSPARQALYEQYF. CDR3 nucleotide sequence: TGTGCCAGCAGCCCCGCCCGGCAGGCGCTCTACGAGCAGTACTTC. The rearrangement links TRBV12-3 or TRBV12-4 to TRBJ2-7; D ambiguous. This CDR3 has 15 amino acids. Trimming took off 6 bases at V and 3 bases at J, with 18 bases between the two ends.

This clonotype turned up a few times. The CDR3 loop is CASSISLRDTEAFF. The CDR3 DNA reads TGTGCCAGTAGTATAAGTCTGAGGGACACTGAAGCTTTCTTT. The chain links TRBV19 to TRBJ1-1; D unresolved. The germline CDR1 and CDR2 sequences are LNHDA and SQIVND (reference sequence). This CDR3 is built from 14 residues. Trimming pared 2 bases from V and 3 bases from J, leaving 10 bases between.

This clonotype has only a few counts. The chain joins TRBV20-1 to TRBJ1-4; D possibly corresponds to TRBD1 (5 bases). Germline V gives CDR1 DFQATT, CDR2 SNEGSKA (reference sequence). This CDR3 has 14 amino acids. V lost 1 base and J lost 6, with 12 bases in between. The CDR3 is CSARGWGSDEKLFF. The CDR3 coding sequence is TGCAGTGCTAGAGGGTGGGGGTCCGATGAAAAACTGTTTTTT.

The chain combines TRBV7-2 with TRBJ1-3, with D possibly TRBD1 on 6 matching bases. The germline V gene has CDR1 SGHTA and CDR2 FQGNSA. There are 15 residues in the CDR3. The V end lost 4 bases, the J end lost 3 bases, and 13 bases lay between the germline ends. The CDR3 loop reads CASSYQGLGGNTIYF. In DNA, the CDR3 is TGTGCCAGCAGCTACCAGGGGCTCGGTGGAAACACCATATATTTT.

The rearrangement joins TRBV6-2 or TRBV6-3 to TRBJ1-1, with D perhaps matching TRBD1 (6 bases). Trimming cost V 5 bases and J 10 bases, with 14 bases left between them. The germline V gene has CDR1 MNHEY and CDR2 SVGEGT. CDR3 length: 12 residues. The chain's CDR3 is CASSHREEGAFF. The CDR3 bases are TGTGCCAGCAGTCACAGGGAGGAGGGAGCTTTCTTT.

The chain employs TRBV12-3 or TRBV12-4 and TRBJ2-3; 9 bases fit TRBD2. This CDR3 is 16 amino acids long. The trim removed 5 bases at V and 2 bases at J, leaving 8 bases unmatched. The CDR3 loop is CASSPRTSDHTDTQYF. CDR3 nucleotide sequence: TGTGCCAGCAGTCCCCGGACTAGCGACCACACAGATACGCAGTATTTT.

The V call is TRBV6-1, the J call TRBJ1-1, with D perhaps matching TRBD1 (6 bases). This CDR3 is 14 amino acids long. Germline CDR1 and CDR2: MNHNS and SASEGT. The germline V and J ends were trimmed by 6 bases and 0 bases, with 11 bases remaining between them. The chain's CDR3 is CASSPGHLNTEAFF. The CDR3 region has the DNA TGTGCCAGCAGCCCGGGACACCTGAACACTGAAGCTTTCTTT.

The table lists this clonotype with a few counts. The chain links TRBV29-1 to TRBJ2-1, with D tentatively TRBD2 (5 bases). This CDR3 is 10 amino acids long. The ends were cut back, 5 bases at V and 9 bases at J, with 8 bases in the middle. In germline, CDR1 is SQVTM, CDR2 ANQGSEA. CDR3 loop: CSVSRGEQFF. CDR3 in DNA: TGCAGCGTTAGCCGGGGTGAGCAGTTCTTC.

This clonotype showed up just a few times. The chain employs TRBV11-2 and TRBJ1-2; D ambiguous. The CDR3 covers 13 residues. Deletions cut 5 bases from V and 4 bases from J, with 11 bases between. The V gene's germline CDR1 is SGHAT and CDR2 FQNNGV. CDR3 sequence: CASSGSGIYGYTF. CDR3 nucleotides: TGTGCCAGCAGCGGATCCGGGATCTATGGCTACACCTTC.

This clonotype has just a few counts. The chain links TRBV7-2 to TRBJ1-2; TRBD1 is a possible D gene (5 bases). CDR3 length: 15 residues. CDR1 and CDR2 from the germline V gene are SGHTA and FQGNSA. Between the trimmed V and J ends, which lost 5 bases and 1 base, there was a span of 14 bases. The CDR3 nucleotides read TGTGCCAGCAGCCTGCTGAAAGGGGTTAACTATGGCTACACCTTC. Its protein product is CASSLLKGVNYGYTF.

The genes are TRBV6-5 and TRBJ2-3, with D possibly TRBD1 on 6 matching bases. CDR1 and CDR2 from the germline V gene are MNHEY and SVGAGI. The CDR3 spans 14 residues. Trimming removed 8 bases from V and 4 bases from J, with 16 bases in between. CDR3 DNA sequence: TGTGCCAGCGCCGAGGGATACAGGGCAGATACGCAGTATTTT. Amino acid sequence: CASAEGYRADTQYF.

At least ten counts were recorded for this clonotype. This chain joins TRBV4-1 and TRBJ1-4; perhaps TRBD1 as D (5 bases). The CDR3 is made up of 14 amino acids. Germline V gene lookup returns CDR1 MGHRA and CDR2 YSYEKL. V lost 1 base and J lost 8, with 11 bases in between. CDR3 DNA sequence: TGCGCCAGCAGCCAAGTTCAAGGGGAGGAAAAACTGTTTTTT. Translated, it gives CASSQVQGEEKLFF.